Listed below are T cell receptor beta chains from one sample, sequenced in a study of T cell responses to AZD1222 COVID-19 vaccine. Profiling relied on immunoSEQ multiplex PCR, and the TCRdb table lists in-frame clones only, not all of them. The sample records 90,000 to 150,000 clones, approximately 90% being singletons. The source material was peripheral blood, sampled 28 days after the second AZD1222 dose. These TCRs come from an adult who received the AZD1222 COVID-19 vaccine. Both conserved end residues are part of each CDR3. A D gene is named only where the DNA matches it firmly. Size is omitted from some rows. Given values are once, few, many or a class for expanded clones.

CDR3 protein: CASSLVGVGEQYF
CDR3 DNA: TGCGCCAGCAGCTTGGTAGGGGTCGGCGAGCAGTACTTC
clone size: .
CDR3 length: 13
V gene: TRBV5-1
D gene: .
J gene: TRBJ2-7

CDR3 protein: CASSLDRGMYEQYF
CDR3 DNA: TGTGCCAGCAGCCTGGACAGGGGAATGTACGAGCAGTACTTC
clone size: .
CDR3 length: 14
V gene: TRBV7-9
D gene: TRBD1
J gene: TRBJ2-7

CDR3 protein: CASSQELAGRLPFYNEQFF
CDR3 DNA: TGTGCCAGCAGCCAAGAGCTAGCGGGACGCCTTCCTTTCTACAATGAGCAGTTCTTC
clone size: once
CDR3 length: 19
V gene: TRBV3-1/TRBV3-2
D gene: TRBD2
J gene: TRBJ2-1

CDR3 protein: CASSPERTFGNTIYF
CDR3 DNA: TGTGCCAGCTCACCAGAGAGGACTTTTGGAAACACCATATATTTT
clone size: .
CDR3 length: 15
V gene: TRBV18
D gene: .
J gene: TRBJ1-3

CDR3 protein: CASSFLQGSGNTIYF
CDR3 DNA: TGTGCCAGCAGCTTTCTACAGGGATCTGGAAACACCATATATTTT
clone size: .
CDR3 length: 15
V gene: TRBV5-5
D gene: .
J gene: TRBJ1-3

CDR3 protein: CASSLEVSEQFF
CDR3 DNA: TGTGCCAGCAGCTTAGAAGTCTCCGAGCAGTTCTTC
clone size: .
CDR3 length: 12
V gene: TRBV7-2
D gene: .
J gene: TRBJ2-1

CDR3 protein: CASSSDRRRPYEQYF
CDR3 DNA: TGTGCCAGTAGTTCTGACAGACGACGCCCCTACGAGCAGTACTTC
clone size: few
CDR3 length: 15
V gene: TRBV19
D gene: .
J gene: TRBJ2-7

CDR3 protein: CASSQDHSRVTDTQYF
CDR3 DNA: TGCGCCAGCAGCCAAGATCACTCGCGGGTGACAGATACGCAGTATTTT
clone size: .
CDR3 length: 16
V gene: TRBV4-1
D gene: .
J gene: TRBJ2-3

CDR3 protein: CASSGWTGRSYEQYF
CDR3 DNA: TGTGCCAGCAGTGGGTGGACAGGGCGGTCCTACGAGCAGTACTTC
clone size: .
CDR3 length: 15
V gene: TRBV28
D gene: TRBD1
J gene: TRBJ2-7

CDR3 protein: CASSRDATNNQPQHF
CDR3 DNA: TGCGCCAGCAGTAGGGACGCCACCAACAATCAGCCCCAGCATTTT
clone size: .
CDR3 length: 15
V gene: TRBV5-1
D gene: .
J gene: TRBJ1-5

CDR3 protein: CAISGGPPKETQYF
CDR3 DNA: TGTGCCATCAGCGGCGGTCCCCCGAAGGAGACCCAGTACTTC
clone size: .
CDR3 length: 14
V gene: TRBV10-3
D gene: .
J gene: TRBJ2-5

CDR3 protein: CASSWTSGNTDTQYF
CDR3 DNA: TGCGCCAGCAGCTGGACTAGCGGTAACACAGATACGCAGTATTTT
clone size: .
CDR3 length: 15
V gene: TRBV5-1
D gene: TRBD2
J gene: TRBJ2-3

CDR3 protein: CAISESQASGDRNEQFF
CDR3 DNA: TGTGCCATCAGTGAGTCTCAGGCTAGCGGGGATCGCAATGAGCAGTTCTTC
clone size: .
CDR3 length: 17
V gene: TRBV10-3
D gene: TRBD2
J gene: TRBJ2-1

CDR3 protein: CASSSIEGTSRETQYF
CDR3 DNA: TGTGCCAGCAGCTCCATCGAGGGGACTAGTCGAGAGACCCAGTACTTC
clone size: .
CDR3 length: 16
V gene: TRBV7-3
D gene: TRBD2
J gene: TRBJ2-5

CDR3 protein: CAWSPGTGIYGYTF
CDR3 DNA: TGTGCCTGGTCCCCCGGGACAGGGATCTATGGCTACACCTTC
clone size: .
CDR3 length: 14
V gene: TRBV30
D gene: TRBD1
J gene: TRBJ1-2

CDR3 protein: CASSPPGREQYF
CDR3 DNA: TGCGCCAGCAGCCCACCGGGGCGGGAGCAGTACTTC
clone size: .
CDR3 length: 12
V gene: TRBV4-1
D gene: .
J gene: TRBJ2-7

CDR3 protein: CASSIGTYGYTF
CDR3 DNA: TGTGCCAGCAGTATAGGGACCTATGGCTACACCTTC
clone size: .
CDR3 length: 12
V gene: TRBV2
D gene: .
J gene: TRBJ1-2

CDR3 protein: CASSASGRTHEQYF
CDR3 DNA: TGTGCCAGCTCAGCTAGCGGGCGGACCCACGAGCAGTACTTC
clone size: .
CDR3 length: 14
V gene: TRBV18
D gene: TRBD2
J gene: TRBJ2-7

CDR3 protein: CASSFSLAGYTDTQYF
CDR3 DNA: TGTGCCAGCAGCTTTTCCCTAGCGGGGTACACAGATACGCAGTATTTT
clone size: once
CDR3 length: 16
V gene: TRBV7-9
D gene: TRBD2
J gene: TRBJ2-3

CDR3 protein: CASSLPGQINQPQHF
CDR3 DNA: TGTGCCAGCAGTTTGCCGGGACAGATCAATCAGCCCCAGCATTTT
clone size: .
CDR3 length: 15
V gene: TRBV28
D gene: TRBD1
J gene: TRBJ1-5

CDR3 protein: CASSSGTWDTQYF
CDR3 DNA: TGTGCCAGCAGTTCCGGAACCTGGGATACGCAGTATTTT
clone size: .
CDR3 length: 13
V gene: TRBV6-2/TRBV6-3
D gene: .
J gene: TRBJ2-3

CDR3 protein: CASSSLTGFGEQYF
CDR3 DNA: TGTGCCAGCAGCTCCTTAACAGGGTTCGGGGAGCAGTACTTC
clone size: few
CDR3 length: 14
V gene: TRBV11-3
D gene: .
J gene: TRBJ2-7

CDR3 protein: CASSQADRANYGYTF
CDR3 DNA: TGTGCCAGCAGCCAAGCAGACAGGGCTAACTATGGCTACACCTTC
clone size: .
CDR3 length: 15
V gene: TRBV3-1/TRBV3-2
D gene: TRBD1
J gene: TRBJ1-2

CDR3 protein: CASSQARVEDYGYTF
CDR3 DNA: TGCGCCAGCAGCCAAGCCAGGGTCGAGGACTATGGCTACACCTTC
clone size: .
CDR3 length: 15
V gene: TRBV4-1
D gene: .
J gene: TRBJ1-2

CDR3 protein: CASSAYSGGVSNQPQHF
CDR3 DNA: TGTGCCAGCAGCGCCTATTCGGGGGGAGTGAGCAATCAGCCCCAGCATTTT
clone size: .
CDR3 length: 17
V gene: TRBV5-5
D gene: .
J gene: TRBJ1-5

CDR3 protein: CASSPYIGTESEAFF
CDR3 DNA: TGTGCCAGCTCACCTTACATCGGGACAGAAAGTGAAGCTTTCTTT
clone size: .
CDR3 length: 15
V gene: TRBV18
D gene: TRBD1
J gene: TRBJ1-1